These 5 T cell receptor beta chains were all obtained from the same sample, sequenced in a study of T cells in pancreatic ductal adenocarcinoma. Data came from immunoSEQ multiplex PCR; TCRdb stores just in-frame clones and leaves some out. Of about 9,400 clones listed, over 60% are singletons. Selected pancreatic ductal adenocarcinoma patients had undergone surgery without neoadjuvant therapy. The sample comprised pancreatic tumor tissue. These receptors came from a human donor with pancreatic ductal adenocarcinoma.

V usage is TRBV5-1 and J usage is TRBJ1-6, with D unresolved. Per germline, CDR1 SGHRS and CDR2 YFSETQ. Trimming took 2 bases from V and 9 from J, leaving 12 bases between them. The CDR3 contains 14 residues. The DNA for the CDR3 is TGCGCCAGCAGCTTCGGCTCCTCCGGTTCACCCCTCCACTTT. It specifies CASSFGSSGSPLHF. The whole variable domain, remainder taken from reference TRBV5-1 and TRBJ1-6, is KAGVTQTPRYLIKTRGQQVTLSCSPISGHRSVSWYQQTPGQGLQFLFEYFSETQRNKGNFPGRFSGRQFSNSRSEMNVSTLELGDSALYLCASSFGSSGSPLHFGNGTRLTVT.

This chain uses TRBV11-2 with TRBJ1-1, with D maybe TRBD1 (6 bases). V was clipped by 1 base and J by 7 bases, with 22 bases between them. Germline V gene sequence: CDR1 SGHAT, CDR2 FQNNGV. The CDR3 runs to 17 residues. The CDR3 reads CASSLAGRGRGLVEAFF. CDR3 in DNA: TGTGCCAGCAGCTTAGCTGGGCGTGGCAGGGGCCTCGTTGAAGCTTTCTTT.

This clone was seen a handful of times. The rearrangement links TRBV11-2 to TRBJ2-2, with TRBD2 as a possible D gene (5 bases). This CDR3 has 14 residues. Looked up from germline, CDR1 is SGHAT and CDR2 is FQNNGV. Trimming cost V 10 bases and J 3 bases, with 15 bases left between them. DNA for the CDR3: TGTGCCACCCGCGTGGGGAGTGACACCGGGGAGCTGTTTTTT. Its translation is CATRVGSDTGELFF.

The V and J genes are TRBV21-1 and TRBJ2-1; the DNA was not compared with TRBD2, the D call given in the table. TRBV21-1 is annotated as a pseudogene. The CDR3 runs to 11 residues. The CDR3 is CASREYNEQFF. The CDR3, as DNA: TGTGCCAGCAGGGAGTACAATGAGCAGTTCTTC.

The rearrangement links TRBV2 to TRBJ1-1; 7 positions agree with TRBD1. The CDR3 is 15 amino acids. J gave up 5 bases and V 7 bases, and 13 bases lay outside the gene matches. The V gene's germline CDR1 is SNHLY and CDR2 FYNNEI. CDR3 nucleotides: TGTGCCAGCAACCTCCGACAGGGTGGAAGGACTGAAGCTTTCTTT. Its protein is CASNLRQGGRTEAFF.